The clone carrying this T cell receptor beta chain has at least ten counts. Its antigen is currently unknown. These data belong to a study of neurological immune-mediated disorders. Regarding the study as a whole: There was no clinical or MRI feature that was associated with the multiple sclerosis repertoire cluster.

5'RACE with 10-nucleotide random UMIs generated the cDNA. TCRdb analysed the 5' RACE reads with MiXCR anew, one entry per CDR3 protein. The table includes some 70,000 distinct CDR3 sequences, about 4.9% detected once. Trimming stripped 6 bases from V and 0 bases from J, with 11 bases between. CDR3 length equals 14 residues. Germline values: CDR1 DFQATT, CDR2 SNEGSKA (reference sequence). The origin of this receptor is a man aged 30 to 39 with multiple sclerosis. Sequenced material: PBMCs. The genes are TRBV20-1 and TRBJ1-4; D gene uncertain. The CDR3 DNA is TGCAGTGCCAATAAGATTGCAACTAATGAAAAACTGTTTTTT. Residues: CSANKIATNEKLFF.